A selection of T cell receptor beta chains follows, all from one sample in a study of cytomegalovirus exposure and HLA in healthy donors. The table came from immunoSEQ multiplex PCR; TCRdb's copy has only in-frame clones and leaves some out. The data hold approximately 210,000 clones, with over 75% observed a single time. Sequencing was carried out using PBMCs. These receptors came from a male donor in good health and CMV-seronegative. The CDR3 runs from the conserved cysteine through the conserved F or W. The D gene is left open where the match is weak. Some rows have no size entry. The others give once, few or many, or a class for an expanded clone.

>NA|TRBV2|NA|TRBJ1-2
TGTGCCAGCAATCGGGGGTATGGCTACACCTTC
CASNRGYGYTF
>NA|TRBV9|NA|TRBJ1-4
TGTGCCAGCAGCGCTTCTGGCGGTGGGGAAAAACTGTTTTTT
CASSASGGGEKLFF
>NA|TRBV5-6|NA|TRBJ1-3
TGTGCCAGCAGCTTGGCCGGGGGTGGAAACACCATATATTTT
CASSLAGGGNTIYF
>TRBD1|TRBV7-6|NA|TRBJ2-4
TGTGCCAGCAGCTCCCTTAGGGGGCCAGGGAACATTCAGTACTTC
CASSSLRGPGNIQYF
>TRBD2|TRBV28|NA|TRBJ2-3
TGTGCCAGCAGTTTAGGTAGCGGGGGGGCAGAGAGGACAGATACGCAGTATTTT
CASSLGSGGAERTDTQYF
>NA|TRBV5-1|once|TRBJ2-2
TGCGCCAGCAGCTTGAAGAGCGGGGAGCTGTTTTTT
CASSLKSGELFF
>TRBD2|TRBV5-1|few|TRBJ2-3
TGCGCCAGCAGCTTGACCGGGACTAGCAGCGCAGATACGCAGTATTTT
CASSLTGTSSADTQYF
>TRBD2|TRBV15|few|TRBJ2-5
TGTGCCACCAGCAGAGCTCTCCTAGCGGGAATACAAGAGACCCAGTACTTC
CATSRALLAGIQETQYF
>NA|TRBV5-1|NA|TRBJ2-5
TGCGCCAGCAGCTTTTCCAGGGCGGAGGAGACCCAGTACTTC
CASSFSRAEETQYF
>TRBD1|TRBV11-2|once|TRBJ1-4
TGTGCCAGCAGCCCAGACAGGGGGCCTGAAAAACTGTTTTTT
CASSPDRGPEKLFF
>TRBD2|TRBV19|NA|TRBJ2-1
TGTGCCAGTAGTGCTGGACTAGCGGGAGATGAGCAGTTCTTC
CASSAGLAGDEQFF
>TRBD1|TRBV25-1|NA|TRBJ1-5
TGTGCCAGCAGGGGACAGGGCGGCAATCAGCCCCAGCATTTT
CASRGQGGNQPQHF
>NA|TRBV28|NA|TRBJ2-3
TGTGCCAGCAGTCCAAGCGGGCCAGGGGGAGATACGCAGTATTTT
CASSPSGPGGDTQYF
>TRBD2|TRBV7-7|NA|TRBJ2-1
TGTGCTAGCAGCCCCCGGAGCGGGGACTACAATGAGCAGTTCTTC
CASSPRSGDYNEQFF
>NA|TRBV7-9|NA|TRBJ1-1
TGTGCCAGCAGCTTCCCAACAAAGAACACTGAAGCTTTCTTT
CASSFPTKNTEAFF
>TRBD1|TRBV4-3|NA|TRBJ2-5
TGCGCCAGCAGCCAAGATTCCCACAGGGGAGAGACCCAGTACTTC
CASSQDSHRGETQYF
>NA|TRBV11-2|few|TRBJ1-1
TGTGCCAGCAGCTTAGTACAGACTGAAGCTTTCTTT
CASSLVQTEAFF
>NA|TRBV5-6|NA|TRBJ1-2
TGTGCCAGCAGCTTAATAACTGGGGGCCGTGGCTACACCTTC
CASSLITGGRGYTF
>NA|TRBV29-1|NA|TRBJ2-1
TGCAGCGTTGAGGGGGCCGCCTCGGATGAGCAGTTCTTC
CSVEGAASDEQFF
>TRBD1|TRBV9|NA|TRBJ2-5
TGTGCCAGCAGCGGCCAATCGACAGGGTTTCGAGAGACCCAGTACTTC
CASSGQSTGFRETQYF
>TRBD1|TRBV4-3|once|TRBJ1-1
TGCGCCAGCAGCCAAGATCGCTCCAGGGGGCAGGGGTTCACTGAAGCTTTCTTT
CASSQDRSRGQGFTEAFF
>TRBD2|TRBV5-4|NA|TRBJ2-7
TGTGCCAGCAGCTTGGATTTGGGGGGGACCTACGAGCAGTACTTC
CASSLDLGGTYEQYF
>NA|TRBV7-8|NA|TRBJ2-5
TGTGCCAGCAGCCCCCTGGGGGCGCAAGAGACCCAGTACTTC
CASSPLGAQETQYF
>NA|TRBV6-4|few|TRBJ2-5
TGTGCCAGCAGTGAGGGGACTGGGGGATGGGAGACCCAGTACTTC
CASSEGTGGWETQYF
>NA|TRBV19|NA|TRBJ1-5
TGTGCCAGTACCCGATACGGGGGTCTAAGCAATCAGCCCCAGCATTTT
CASTRYGGLSNQPQHF
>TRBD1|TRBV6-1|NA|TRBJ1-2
TGTGCCAGCAGAGGGACAGGCCGCTATGGCTACACCTTC
CASRGTGRYGYTF
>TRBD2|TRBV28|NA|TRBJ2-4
TGTGCCAGCAGCCCCGGGGGGGGTCTGCTTTTGTACTTC
CASSPGGGLLLYF
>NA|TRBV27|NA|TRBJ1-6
TGTGCCAGCGGGGGGAGCTCCTATAATTCACCCCTCCACTTT
CASGGSSYNSPLHF
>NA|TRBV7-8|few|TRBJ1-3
TGTGCCAGCAGCATCGGACGCGGGGCTGGAAACACCATATATTTT
CASSIGRGAGNTIYF
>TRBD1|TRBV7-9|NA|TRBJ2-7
TGTGCCAGCAGCTCGGACAGGGGAACCTACGAGCAGTACTTC
CASSSDRGTYEQYF
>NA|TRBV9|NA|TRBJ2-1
TGTGCCAGCAGCGCGGGAGCGAATGAGCAGTTCTTC
CASSAGANEQFF
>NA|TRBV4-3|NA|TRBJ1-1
TGCGCCAGCAGCCAAGCTCCTGAAGCTTTCTTT
CASSQAPEAFF
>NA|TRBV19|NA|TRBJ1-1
TGTGCCAGTAGTATAATTCGGGCGGGCACTGAAGCTTTCTTT
CASSIIRAGTEAFF
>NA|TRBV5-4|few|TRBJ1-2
TGTGCCAGCAGCTTGGGGGCGCAATATGGCTACACCTTC
CASSLGAQYGYTF
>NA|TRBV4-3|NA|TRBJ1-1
TGCGCCAGCAGCCAAGAAGGGGTGAGAGCTGAAGCTTTCTTT
CASSQEGVRAEAFF
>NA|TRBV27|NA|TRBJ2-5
TGTGCCAGCAGTTTATCCACTTTTGTCCACCAAGAGACCCAGTACTTC
CASSLSTFVHQETQYF
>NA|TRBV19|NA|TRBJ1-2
TGTGCCAGTAGTATAGAACGCAGTCCTAACTATGGCTACACCTTC
CASSIERSPNYGYTF
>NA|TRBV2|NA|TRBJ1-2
TGTGCCAGCAGTCGTCAGGGCTATGGCTACACCTTC
CASSRQGYGYTF
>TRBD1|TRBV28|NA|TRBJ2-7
TGTGCCAGCAGTTTATTAGGGGGCCAGCAATACTTC
CASSLLGGQQYF
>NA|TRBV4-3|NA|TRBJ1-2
TGCGCCAGCAGCCAAGATGTGAGACAGATTGGGCATGGCTACACCTTC
CASSQDVRQIGHGYTF
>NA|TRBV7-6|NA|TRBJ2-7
TGTGCCAGCAGCCCTCGCGGAGGCCAGCAGTACTTC
CASSPRGGQQYF
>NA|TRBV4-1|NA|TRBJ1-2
TGCGCCAGCAGCCAAGCGGGGGGCCCTTCTAACTATGGCTACACCTTC
CASSQAGGPSNYGYTF